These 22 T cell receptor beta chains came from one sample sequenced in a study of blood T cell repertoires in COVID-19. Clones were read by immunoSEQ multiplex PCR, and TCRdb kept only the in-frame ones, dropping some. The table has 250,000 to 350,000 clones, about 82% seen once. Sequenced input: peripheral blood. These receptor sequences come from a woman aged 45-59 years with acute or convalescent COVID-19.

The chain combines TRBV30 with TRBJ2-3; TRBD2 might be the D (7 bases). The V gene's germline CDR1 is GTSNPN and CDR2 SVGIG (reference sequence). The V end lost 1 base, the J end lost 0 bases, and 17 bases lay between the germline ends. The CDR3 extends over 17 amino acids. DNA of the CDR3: TGTGCCTGGAGTGGGCGCGGGGGCGACGGAAGCACAGATACGCAGTATTTT. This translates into CAWSGRGGDGSTDTQYF. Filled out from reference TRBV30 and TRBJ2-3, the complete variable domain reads SQTIHQWPATLVQPVGSPLSLECTVEGTSNPNLYWYRQAAGRGLQLLFYSVGIGQISSEVPQNLSASRPQDRQFILSSKKLLLSDSGFYLCAWSGRGGDGSTDTQYFGPGTRLTVL.

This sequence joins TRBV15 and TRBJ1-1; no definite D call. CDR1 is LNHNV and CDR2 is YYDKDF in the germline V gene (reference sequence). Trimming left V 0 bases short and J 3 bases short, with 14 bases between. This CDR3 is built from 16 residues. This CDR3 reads CATSRDAAGWDTEAFF. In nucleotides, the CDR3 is TGTGCCACCAGCAGAGATGCTGCGGGTTGGGACACTGAAGCTTTCTTT.

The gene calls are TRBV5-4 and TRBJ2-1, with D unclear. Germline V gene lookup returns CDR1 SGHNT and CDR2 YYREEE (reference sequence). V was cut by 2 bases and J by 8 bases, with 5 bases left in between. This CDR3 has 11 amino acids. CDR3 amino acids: CASSFLYEQFF. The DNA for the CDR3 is TGTGCCAGCAGCTTCCTGTATGAGCAGTTCTTC.

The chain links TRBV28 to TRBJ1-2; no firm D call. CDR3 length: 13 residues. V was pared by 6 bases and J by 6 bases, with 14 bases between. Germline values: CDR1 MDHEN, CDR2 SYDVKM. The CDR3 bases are TGTGCCAGCAGGCCCCACCCCGGTAATGGCTACACCTTC. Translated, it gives CASRPHPGNGYTF.

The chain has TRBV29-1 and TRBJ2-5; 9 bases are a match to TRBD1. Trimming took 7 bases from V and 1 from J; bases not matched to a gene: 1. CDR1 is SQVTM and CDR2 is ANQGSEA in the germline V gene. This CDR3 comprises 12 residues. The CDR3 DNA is TGCAGCGGGGGACAGGGCCAAGAGACCCAGTACTTC. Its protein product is CSGGQGQETQYF.

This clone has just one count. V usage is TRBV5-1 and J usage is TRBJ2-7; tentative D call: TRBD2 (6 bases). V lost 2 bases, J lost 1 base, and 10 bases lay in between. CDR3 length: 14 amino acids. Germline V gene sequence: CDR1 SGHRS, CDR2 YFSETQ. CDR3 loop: CASSFHGGSYEQYF. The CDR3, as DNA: TGCGCCAGCAGCTTCCACGGGGGTTCCTACGAGCAGTACTTC. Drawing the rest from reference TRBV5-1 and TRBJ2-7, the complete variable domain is KAGVTQTPRYLIKTRGQQVTLSCSPISGHRSVSWYQQTPGQGLQFLFEYFSETQRNKGNFPGRFSGRQFSNSRSEMNVSTLELGDSALYLCASSFHGGSYEQYFGPGTRLTVT.

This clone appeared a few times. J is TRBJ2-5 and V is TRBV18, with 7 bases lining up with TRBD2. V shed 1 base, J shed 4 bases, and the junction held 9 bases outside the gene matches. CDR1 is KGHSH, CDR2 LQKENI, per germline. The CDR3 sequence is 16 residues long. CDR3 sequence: CASSPLGAGAGETQYF. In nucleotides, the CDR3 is TGTGCCAGCTCACCACTTGGGGCGGGAGCCGGAGAGACCCAGTACTTC.

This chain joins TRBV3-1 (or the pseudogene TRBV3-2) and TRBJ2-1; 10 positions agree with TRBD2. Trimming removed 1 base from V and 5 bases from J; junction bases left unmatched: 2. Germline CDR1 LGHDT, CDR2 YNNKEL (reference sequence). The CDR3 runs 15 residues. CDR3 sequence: CASSQVGLADNEQFF. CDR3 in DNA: TGTGCCAGCAGCCAAGTAGGACTAGCGGACAATGAGCAGTTCTTC.

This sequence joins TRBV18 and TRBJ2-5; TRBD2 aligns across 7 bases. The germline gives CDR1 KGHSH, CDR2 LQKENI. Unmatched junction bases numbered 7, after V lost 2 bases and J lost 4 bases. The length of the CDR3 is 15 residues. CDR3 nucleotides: TGTGCCAGCTCACCAGCGGCCCCGGGGGGAGAGACCCAGTACTTC. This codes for CASSPAAPGGETQYF.

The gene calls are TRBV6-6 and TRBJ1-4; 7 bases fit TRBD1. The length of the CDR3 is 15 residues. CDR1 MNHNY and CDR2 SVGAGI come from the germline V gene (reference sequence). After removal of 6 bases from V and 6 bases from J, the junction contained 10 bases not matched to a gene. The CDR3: CASSFTGAGYEKLFF. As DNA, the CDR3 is TGTGCCAGCAGCTTCACAGGGGCCGGGTATGAAAAACTGTTTTTT.

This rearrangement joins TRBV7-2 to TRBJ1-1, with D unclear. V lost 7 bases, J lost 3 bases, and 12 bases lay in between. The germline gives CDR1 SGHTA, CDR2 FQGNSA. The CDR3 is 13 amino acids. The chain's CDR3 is CASTLRRDTEAFF. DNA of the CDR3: TGTGCCAGCACCTTGAGACGGGACACTGAAGCTTTCTTT. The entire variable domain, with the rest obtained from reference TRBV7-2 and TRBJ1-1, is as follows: GAGVSQSPSNKVTEKGKDVELRCDPISGHTALYWYRQSLGQGLEFLIYFQGNSAPDKSGLPSDRFSAERTGGSVSTLTIQRTQQEDSAVYLCASTLRRDTEAFFGQGTRLTVV.

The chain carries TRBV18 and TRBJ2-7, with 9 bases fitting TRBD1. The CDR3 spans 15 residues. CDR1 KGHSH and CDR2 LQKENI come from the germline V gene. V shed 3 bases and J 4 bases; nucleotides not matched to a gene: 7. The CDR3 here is CASSPTGGSQYEQYF. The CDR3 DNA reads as TGTGCCAGCTCACCCACAGGGGGCTCTCAGTACGAGCAGTACTTC.

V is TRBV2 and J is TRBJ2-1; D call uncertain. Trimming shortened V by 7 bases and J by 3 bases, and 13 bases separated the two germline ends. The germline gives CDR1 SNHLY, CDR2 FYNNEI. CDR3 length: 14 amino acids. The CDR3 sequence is CASNGLVSYNEQFF. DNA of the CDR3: TGTGCCAGCAACGGCCTAGTTAGCTACAATGAGCAGTTCTTC. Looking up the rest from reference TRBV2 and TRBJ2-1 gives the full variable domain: EPEVTQTPSHQVTQMGQEVILRCVPISNHLYFYWYRQILGQKVEFLVSFYNNEISEKSEIFDDQFSVERPDGSNFTLKIRSTKLEDSAMYFCASNGLVSYNEQFFGPGTRLTVL.

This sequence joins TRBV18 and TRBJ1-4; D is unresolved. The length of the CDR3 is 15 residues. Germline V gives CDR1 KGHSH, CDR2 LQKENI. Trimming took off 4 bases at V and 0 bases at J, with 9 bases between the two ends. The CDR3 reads CASSLYTTTNEKLFF. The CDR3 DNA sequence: TGTGCCAGCTCACTTTACACTACAACTAATGAAAAACTGTTTTTT.

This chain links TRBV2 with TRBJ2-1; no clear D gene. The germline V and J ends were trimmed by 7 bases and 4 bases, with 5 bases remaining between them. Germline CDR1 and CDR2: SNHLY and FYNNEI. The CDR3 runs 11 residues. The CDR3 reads CASKTYNEQFF. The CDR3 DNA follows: TGTGCCAGCAAGACTTACAATGAGCAGTTCTTC.

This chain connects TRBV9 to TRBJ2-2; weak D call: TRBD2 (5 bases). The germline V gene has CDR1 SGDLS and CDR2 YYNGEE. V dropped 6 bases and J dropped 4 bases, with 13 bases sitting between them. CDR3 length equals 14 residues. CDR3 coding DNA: TGTGCCAGCATGAATATGGGAGCCACCGGGGAGCTGTTTTTT. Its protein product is CASMNMGATGELFF. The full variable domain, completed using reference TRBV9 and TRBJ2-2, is DSGVTQTPKHLITATGQRVTLRCSPRSGDLSVYWYQQSLDQGLQFLIQYYNGEERAKGNILERFSAQQFPDLHSELNLSSLELGDSALYFCASMNMGATGELFFGEGSRLTVL.

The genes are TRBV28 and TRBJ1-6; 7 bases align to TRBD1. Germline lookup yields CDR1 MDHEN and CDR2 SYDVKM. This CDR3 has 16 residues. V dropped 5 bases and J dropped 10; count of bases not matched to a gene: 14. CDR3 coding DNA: TGTGCCAGCAGTCCAGGGGGGCAGGGGCGGGGATCACCCCTCCACTTT. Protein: CASSPGGQGRGSPLHF.

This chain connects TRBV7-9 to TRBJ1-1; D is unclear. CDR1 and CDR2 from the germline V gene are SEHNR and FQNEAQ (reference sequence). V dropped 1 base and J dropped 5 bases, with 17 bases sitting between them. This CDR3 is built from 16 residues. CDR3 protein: CASSLDHLGGGTEAFF. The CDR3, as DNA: TGTGCCAGCAGCTTAGATCACCTGGGTGGAGGGACTGAAGCTTTCTTT. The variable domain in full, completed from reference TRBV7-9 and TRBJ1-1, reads DTGVSQNPRHKITKRGQNVTFRCDPISEHNRLYWYRQTLGQGPEFLTYFQNEAQLEKSRLLSDRFSAERPKGSFSTLEIQRTEQGDSAMYLCASSLDHLGGGTEAFFGQGTRLTVV.

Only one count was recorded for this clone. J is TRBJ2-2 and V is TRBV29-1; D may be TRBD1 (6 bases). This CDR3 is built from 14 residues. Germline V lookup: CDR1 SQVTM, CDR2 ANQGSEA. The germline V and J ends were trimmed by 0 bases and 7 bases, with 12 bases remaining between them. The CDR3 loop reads CSVEDLGGNGELFF. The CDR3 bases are TGCAGCGTTGAAGATTTAGGGGGAAACGGGGAGCTGTTTTTT.

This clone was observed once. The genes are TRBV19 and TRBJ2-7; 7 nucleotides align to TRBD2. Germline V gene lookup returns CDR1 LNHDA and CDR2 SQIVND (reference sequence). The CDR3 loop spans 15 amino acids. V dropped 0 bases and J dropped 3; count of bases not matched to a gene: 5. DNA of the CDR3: TGTGCCAGTAGTATAGACTCAGCGGGGTACTACGAGCAGTACTTC. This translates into CASSIDSAGYYEQYF.

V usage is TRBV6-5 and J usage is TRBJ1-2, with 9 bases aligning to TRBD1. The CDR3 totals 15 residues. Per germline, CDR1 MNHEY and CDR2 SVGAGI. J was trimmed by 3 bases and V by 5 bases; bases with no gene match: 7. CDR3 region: CASSQRGQGHYGYTF. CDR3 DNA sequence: TGTGCCAGCAGTCAGAGAGGACAGGGGCACTATGGCTACACCTTC.

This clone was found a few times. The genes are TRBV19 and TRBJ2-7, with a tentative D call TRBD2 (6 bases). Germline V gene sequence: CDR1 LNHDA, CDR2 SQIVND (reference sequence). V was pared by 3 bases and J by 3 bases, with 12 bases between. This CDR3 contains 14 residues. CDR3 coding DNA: TGTGCCAGTAGTATGGTCGGGAGAGGCTACGAGCAGTACTTC. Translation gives CASSMVGRGYEQYF. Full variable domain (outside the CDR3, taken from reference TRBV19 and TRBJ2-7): DGGITQSPKYLFRKEGQNVTLSCEQNLNHDAMYWYRQDPGQGLRLIYYSQIVNDFQKGDIAEGYSVSREKKESFPLTVTSAQKNPTAFYLCASSMVGRGYEQYFGPGTRLTVT.